This T cell receptor (beta chain) appears in the sequencing data of a study of blood T cell repertoires in COVID-19 (dated by TCRdb to 2018 to 2021). Turning to the overall study: Collaborator samples came from the United States, Italy and Spain and covered acute and convalescent phases of COVID-19. The dataset comprised deeply sampled blood TCRbeta repertoires from subjects exposed to, actively infected with, or recovered from COVID-19. The samples were drawn from two sources: the first 160 participants of the ongoing ImmuneRACE study, and fewer than 1,500 subjects contributed by 6 global collaborators. A freely available public database, intended as a resource for researchers studying the immune response to SARS-CoV-2, is where the repertoires were released. The prospective study material was composed of cDNA or gDNA derived from T cells, B-cell-depleted T cells, or PBMCs. Where available, HLA class I and class II types were taken from metadata supplied by the sample provider and were not determined by assay-based typing. A de-identified subject ID, COVID-19 status, age in years and sex were almost always included in the sample metadata.

About this clone itself: Its antigen is currently not known. Mismatch with germline at one junction end may stem from a read error.

Broad study findings and their caveats: Clinical and demographic metadata were provided uncurated, with the amount varying by source and participant.

Samples from volunteer blood donors who had recovered from COVID-19 were contributed by a second Seattle source. Whole blood was collected in K2EDTA tubes by collaborating institutions according to the institutions' own protocols. For TCRbeta analysis, collaborators shipped samples as frozen whole blood, isolated PBMCs, or DNA extracted from either of those sample types. The immunoSEQ Assay, a bias-controlled multiplex PCR, was used to amplify TCRbeta CDR3 regions from genomic DNA. The authors' analysis ran thus. The number of nucleated cells in each sample was estimated by amplification of reference gene primers within the assay. To quantify the absolute abundance of each unique TCRbeta CDR3 rearrangement, sequence reads were collapsed and filtered. For each sample, productive Simpson clonality was calculated as the square root of Simpson's diversity index across productive rearrangements. TCRdb took over this immuneACCESS table, retaining in-frame rearrangements with V and J assigned. Such tables are incomplete; in checked studies, under half of the missing clones stem from an unresolved V gene, and the remainder is unexplained. The V and J calls and clone size are taken from that table; D and trimming were inferred from the DNA. The sample table holds some 240,000 clones, of which about nine tenths were seen once. Of the sample, 6% to 9% falls within the top ten clones.

CDR1 SGDLS and CDR2 YYNGEE are derived from the germline V gene. Taken from cysteine to phenylalanine, the CDR3 has 14 residues. Kept here is only the CDR3 DNA, which spans 42 bases and is read in frame from base 1. The receptor was derived from a man between 60 and 75 years old who had recovered from COVID-19. The source material was peripheral blood. The V and J segments used are TRBV9 and TRBJ1-2; 7 nucleotides in the junction match TRBD1. CDR3 sequence: CASSPQTGFYGHTF. The nucleotides are TGTGCCAGCAGCCCCCAGACAGGGTTCTATGGCCACACCTTC.